These 27 T cell receptor beta chains were all obtained from the same sample, sequenced in a study of cytomegalovirus exposure and HLA in healthy donors (dated by TCRdb to the late 2010s). The library was made by the immunoSEQ multiplex PCR assay. A mixture of 60 forward primers for TCR Vbeta segments and 13 reverse primers for TCR Jbeta segments was used in the multiplex PCR. This is the immuneACCESS table as TCRdb keeps it, with only in-frame sequences that have V and J called. A part of the clones is gone; compared with another copy, unresolved V genes explain less than half, and the rest is unexplained. For this sample there are under 200,000 clones; about four fifths appear just once. The ten largest clonotypes hold 1.7% of the sample. The specimen sequenced was PBMCs. These receptors originate from a woman under 30 in good health and CMV-seronegative.

This clone was observed a single time. The chain is built from TRBV6-5 and TRBJ1-5, with 7 bases matching TRBD1. Looked up from germline, CDR1 is MNHEY and CDR2 is SVGAGI. The CDR3 runs 14 residues. Trimming took 2 bases from V and 2 from J; bases not matched to a gene: 0. CDR3 sequence reads: CASSYRGRNQPQHF. Written as DNA, the CDR3 is TGTGCCAGCAGTTACAGGGGGCGCAATCAGCCCCAGCATTTT.

The chain links TRBV6-5 to TRBJ2-1; D unclear. The germline V gene has CDR1 MNHEY and CDR2 SVGAGI. The CDR3 has 13 amino acids. Deletions cut 0 bases from V and 8 bases from J, with 8 bases between. Here the CDR3 reads CASSYSYGDEQFF. The CDR3 DNA follows: TGTGCCAGCAGTTACTCGTATGGAGATGAGCAGTTCTTC.

The sample holds one count of this clone. V and J are TRBV29-1 and TRBJ1-2; the D is unclear. Germline V CDR1 and CDR2: SQVTM, ANQGSEA. Trimming took 4 bases from V and 4 from J, leaving 16 bases between them. This CDR3 has 14 amino acids. The CDR3 reads CSVVSFQRGYGYTF. Written as DNA, the CDR3 is TGCAGCGTTGTATCTTTCCAGCGGGGCTATGGCTACACCTTC. Using reference TRBV29-1 and TRBJ1-2 for the parts outside the CDR3, the full variable domain is SAVISQKPSRDICQRGTSLTIQCQVDSQVTMMFWYRQQPGQSLTLIATANQGSEATYESGFVIDKFPISRPNLTFSTLTVSNMSPEDSSIYLCSVVSFQRGYGYTFGSGTRLTVV.

V usage is TRBV29-1 and J usage is TRBJ2-6; D gene ambiguous. Trimming removed 2 bases from V and 0 bases from J, with 5 bases in between. This CDR3 comprises 14 residues. Germline CDR1 and CDR2: SQVTM and ANQGSEA. As DNA, the CDR3 is TGCAGCGTTGAATTAGCCTCTGGGGCCAACGTCCTGACTTTC. Protein sequence: CSVELASGANVLTF.

The chain joins TRBV4-3 to TRBJ2-7, with 7 bases identical to TRBD1. CDR3 length: 14 amino acids. The germline V gene encodes CDR1 LGHNA and CDR2 YSLEER. With 0 bases clipped from V and 6 bases from J, the junction kept 5 bases outside the gene matches. Here the CDR3 DNA reads TGCGCCAGCAGCCAAGACGCGACAGGGCCCGAGCAGTACTTC. Its protein product is CASSQDATGPEQYF.

This clone came up once. The chain links TRBV28 to TRBJ1-1; D ambiguous. The germline CDR1 and CDR2 sequences are MDHEN and SYDVKM. This CDR3 contains 13 residues. V lost 3 bases, J lost 10 bases, and 15 bases lay in between. The CDR3 region has the DNA TGTGCCAGCAGTTTCGCCCAAACGGACTCAGCTTTCTTT. Protein product: CASSFAQTDSAFF.

V and J are TRBV4-3 and TRBJ1-4, with 7 positions matching TRBD1. The V gene end was trimmed by 4 bases and the J gene end by 8 bases; junction bases not matched to a gene: 10. Germline CDR1 is LGHNA and CDR2 is YSLEER. The CDR3 is 15 residues long. The CDR3, as DNA: TGCGCCAGCAGCCCGACAGGGTCCGCCGGGGAAAAACTGTTTTTT. This sequence encodes CASSPTGSAGEKLFF.

J is TRBJ1-5 and V is TRBV5-8; D unresolved. V gave up 5 bases and J gave up 7 bases, with 10 bases separating them. Germline V gene sequence: CDR1 SGHTS, CDR2 YDEGEE. There are 12 residues in the CDR3. The DNA for the CDR3 is TGTGCCAGCAGACCAACAGCCCAGCCCCAGCATTTT. It translates to CASRPTAQPQHF.

The V and J genes are TRBV6-5 and TRBJ1-2; D gene unclear. This CDR3 is built from 13 residues. V was pared by 2 bases and J by 5 bases, with 9 bases between. The V gene's germline CDR1 is MNHEY and CDR2 SVGAGI. Here the CDR3 reads CASSYGAGYGYTF. The DNA of the CDR3 is TGTGCCAGCAGTTACGGCGCCGGGTATGGCTACACCTTC.

The J gene is TRBJ2-2, the V gene TRBV28; TRBD2 might be the D (6 bases). The CDR3 has 11 amino acids. CDR1 and CDR2 (germline): MDHEN, SYDVKM. V was pared by 8 bases and J by 6 bases, with 7 bases between. CDR3 in DNA: TGTGCCAGCGGGAGGCCCGGGGAGCTGTTTTTT. Translating it yields CASGRPGELFF.

This rearrangement joins TRBV11-2 to TRBJ2-1, with unresolved D. From germline, CDR1 is SGHAT and CDR2 FQNNGV. Between the trimmed V and J ends, which lost 8 bases and 5 bases, there was a span of 7 bases. There are 11 residues in the CDR3. As DNA, the CDR3 is TGTGCCAGCCTCCTTGACAATGAGCAGTTCTTC. Translating gives CASLLDNEQFF.

The V and J genes are TRBV27 and TRBJ2-1; 7 bases agree with TRBD2. Trimming at V came to 7 bases and at J to 1 base, leaving 4 bases not matched to a gene. Germline CDR1 and CDR2: MNHEY and SMNVEV (reference sequence). The CDR3 contains 14 residues. CDR3 region: CASKSAGSYNEQFF. The CDR3 DNA reads as TGTGCCAGCAAATCAGCGGGGTCCTACAATGAGCAGTTCTTC.

The chain is built from TRBV11-1 and TRBJ1-5; possibly TRBD1 for D (5 bases). This CDR3 is 13 amino acids long. The germline gives CDR1 SGHAT, CDR2 FQDESV (reference sequence). V was clipped by 5 bases and J by 7 bases, with 12 bases between them. The DNA of the CDR3 is TGTGCCAGCAGCCCATTTAGACAGCAGCCCCAGCATTTT. Translated: CASSPFRQQPQHF.

In its sample, this clone was seen a few times. This chain links TRBV6-5 with TRBJ1-3, with 8 nucleotides matching TRBD1. V was pared by 6 bases and J by 2 bases, with 3 bases of the junction left unmatched. CDR3 size: 14 residues. Germline CDR1 MNHEY, CDR2 SVGAGI. The CDR3 DNA reads as TGTGCCAGCAGCTCGGACAGGGCTGGAAACACCATATATTTT. It translates to CASSSDRAGNTIYF.

The rearrangement uses TRBV2 and TRBJ2-1; 9 positions match TRBD1. V gave up 3 bases and J gave up 14 bases; unmatched junction bases: 8. The CDR3 is made up of 13 amino acids. CDR1 SNHLY and CDR2 FYNNEI come from the germline V gene. CDR3 coding DNA: TGTGCCAGCAGTGAGGGGGGACAGGGCCGGGAGTTCTTC. Translation: CASSEGGQGREFF.

This clone occurred once. The V and J genes are TRBV25-1 and TRBJ2-1, with TRBD2 identical over 11 bases. This CDR3 spans 16 amino acids. The germline V gene encodes CDR1 MGHDK and CDR2 SYGVNS. V trimming: 2 bases; J trimming: 7 bases; junction bases outside the gene matches: 7. The CDR3 DNA is TGTGCCAGCAGTGAAGGAATAGCGGGAGGGGTAAATGAGCAGTTCTTC. It specifies CASSEGIAGGVNEQFF.

The chain carries TRBV7-8 and TRBJ2-7, with 7 bases matching TRBD1. From germline, CDR1 is SGHVS and CDR2 FQNEAQ. V gave up 4 bases and J gave up 2 bases; unmatched junction bases: 8. The CDR3 covers 15 residues. The CDR3 bases are TGTGCCAGCAGCTATTTACAGACAGGGACCTACGAGCAGTACTTC. This codes for CASSYLQTGTYEQYF. The complete variable domain, with remaining parts taken from reference TRBV7-8 and TRBJ2-7, reads GAGVSQSPRYKVAKRGQDVALRCDPISGHVSLFWYQQALGQGPEFLTYFQNEAQLDKSGLPSDRFFAERPEGSVSTLKIQRTQQEDSAVYLCASSYLQTGTYEQYFGPGTRLTVT.

The chain joins TRBV30 to TRBJ2-1, with D possibly matching TRBD2 (7 bases). Deletions cut 2 bases from V and 9 bases from J, with 20 bases between. Germline CDR1 and CDR2: GTSNPN and SVGIG (reference sequence). CDR3 length equals 15 residues. DNA of the CDR3: TGTGCCTGGAGTCAGGACTCCGGAGGGGGGGTTGAGCAGTTCTTC. Amino acid sequence: CAWSQDSGGGVEQFF.

The J gene is TRBJ1-4, the V gene TRBV30, with D maybe TRBD1 (5 bases). Per germline, CDR1 GTSNPN and CDR2 SVGIG (reference sequence). Trimming removed 3 bases from V and 0 bases from J, with 11 bases in between. CDR3 length: 15 amino acids. CDR3 protein: CAWRAGQATNEKLFF. The CDR3 DNA follows: TGTGCCTGGAGAGCAGGGCAGGCAACTAATGAAAAACTGTTTTTT.

The chain employs TRBV30 and TRBJ1-6; 9 bases fit TRBD1. Per the germline V gene, CDR1 is GTSNPN and CDR2 is SVGIG (reference sequence). V shed 2 bases, J shed 6 bases, and the junction held 11 bases outside the gene matches. The CDR3 length is 17 residues. CDR3 residues: CAWSSISGQGSNSPLHF. The CDR3 DNA is TGTGCCTGGAGTAGCATCAGCGGACAGGGGAGTAATTCACCCCTCCACTTT.

The CDR3 sequence is CASSPGQGAYGYTF. The CDR3 nucleotides are TGTGCCAGCAGCCCGGGGCAGGGGGCCTATGGCTACACCTTC. The chain carries TRBV7-9 and TRBJ1-2, with 8 bases aligning to TRBD1. CDR3 size: 14 residues. V was pared by 5 bases and J by 4 bases, with 6 bases of the junction left unmatched. Germline CDR1 SEHNR, CDR2 FQNEAQ (reference sequence).

The chain has TRBV6-5 and TRBJ1-2; D is unresolved. The CDR3 loop spans 13 amino acids. Germline lookup yields CDR1 MNHEY and CDR2 SVGAGI. V was pared by 2 bases and J by 4 bases, with 8 bases between. CDR3 region: CASSYRTGYGYTF. The CDR3 coding sequence is TGTGCCAGCAGTTACAGAACCGGCTATGGCTACACCTTC.

CDR3 protein: CASSWDYSNEQFF. In DNA form, the CDR3 reads TGTGCCAGCAGCTGGGACTATTCCAATGAGCAGTTCTTC. V and J are TRBV7-2 and TRBJ2-1, with TRBD2 identical over 7 bases. V lost 4 bases and J lost 6; bases outside the gene matches: 3. The CDR3 is 13 amino acids. Looked up from germline, CDR1 is SGHTA and CDR2 is FQGNSA.

CDR3 DNA sequence: TGTGCCACCTCGCCGACAGGGACCAGCAATCAGCCCCAGCATTTT. Encoded protein: CATSPTGTSNQPQHF. The V and J genes are TRBV28 and TRBJ1-5, with 7 nucleotides matching TRBD1. The CDR3 spans 15 residues. Germline CDR1 is MDHEN and CDR2 is SYDVKM. V was pared by 10 bases and J by 1 base, with 10 bases of the junction left unmatched.

V usage is TRBV7-2 and J usage is TRBJ1-5, with TRBD1 matching 7 bases. CDR3 size: 13 residues. Looked up from germline, CDR1 is SGHTA and CDR2 is FQGNSA. V was pared by 6 bases and J by 4 bases, with 3 bases of the junction left unmatched. The CDR3 here is CASRGGRNQPQHF. The CDR3 nucleotides read TGTGCCAGCAGAGGGGGCCGGAATCAGCCCCAGCATTTT.

This clone appeared once. This CDR3 reads CATSRGAGKSYEQYF. The CDR3 DNA reads TGTGCCACCAGCAGAGGGGCAGGTAAATCCTACGAGCAGTACTTC. The J gene is TRBJ2-7, the V gene TRBV15, with D uncertain. V was cut by 1 base and J by 1 base, with 11 bases left in between. Germline V lookup: CDR1 LNHNV, CDR2 YYDKDF (reference sequence). The CDR3 is made up of 15 amino acids.

The chain uses TRBV4-2 and TRBJ2-7, with 14 bases that match TRBD2. V lost 2 bases and J lost 1; bases outside the gene matches: 4. The CDR3 has 17 amino acids. CDR1 LGHNA and CDR2 YNFKEQ come from the germline V gene. The CDR3 DNA reads TGTGCCAGCAGCCAAACGGGGACTAGCGGGAGATCCTACGAGCAGTACTTC. Its translation is CASSQTGTSGRSYEQYF.